This TCR beta chain was sequenced for a study of blood T cell repertoires in COVID-19. Study details: Donors in the United States, Italy and Spain gave samples during acute or convalescent COVID-19. The cDNA or gDNA used as material had been derived from T cells, B-cell-depleted T cells, or PBMCs.

As handled by the study authors: Estimation of nucleated cell counts was performed using reference gene primer amplification. Assay: immunoSEQ multiplex PCR; the TCRdb copy retains only in-frame clones and omits some. The V and J calls and clone size were taken over from that table, and D and trimming were inferred from the DNA. Counted here are 90,000 or so clones, around 90% occurring once; the ten biggest clones make up over 6.5%. This clone is a singleton in its sample. The CDR3 is made up of 15 amino acids. Germline V lookup: CDR1 LNHDA, CDR2 SQIVND (reference sequence). V was pared by 5 bases and J by 4 bases, with 7 bases of the junction left unmatched. It was during active infection that Seattle patients were enrolled and then longitudinally followed.

Sequenced material: peripheral blood. This sequence was found in a man in his late teens or twenties with COVID-19, enrolled during active disease. The chain is built from TRBV19 and TRBJ1-2, with 10 bases identical to TRBD1. The CDR3 sequence: CASSRPGQGTYGYTF. The CDR3 nucleotides are TGTGCCAGTAGTCGCCCGGGACAGGGGACCTATGGCTACACCTTC. Looking up the rest from reference TRBV19 and TRBJ1-2 gives the full variable domain: DGGITQSPKYLFRKEGQNVTLSCEQNLNHDAMYWYRQDPGQGLRLIYYSQIVNDFQKGDIAEGYSVSREKKESFPLTVTSAQKNPTAFYLCASSRPGQGTYGYTFGSGTRLTVV.